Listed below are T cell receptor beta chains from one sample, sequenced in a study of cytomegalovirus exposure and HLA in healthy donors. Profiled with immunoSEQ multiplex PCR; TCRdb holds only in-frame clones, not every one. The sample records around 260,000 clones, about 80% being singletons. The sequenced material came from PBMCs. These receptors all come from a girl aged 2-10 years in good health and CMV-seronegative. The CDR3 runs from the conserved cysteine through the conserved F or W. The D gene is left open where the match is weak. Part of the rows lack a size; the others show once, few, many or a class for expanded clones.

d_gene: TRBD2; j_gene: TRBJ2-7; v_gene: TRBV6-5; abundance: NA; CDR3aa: CASSPPLWGGEQYF; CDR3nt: TGTGCCAGCAGTCCCCCCCTGTGGGGGGGGGAGCAGTACTTC
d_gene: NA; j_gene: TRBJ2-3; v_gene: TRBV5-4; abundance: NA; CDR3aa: CASSPLGEATDTQYF; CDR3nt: TGTGCCAGCAGCCCCCTAGGGGAGGCCACAGATACGCAGTATTTT
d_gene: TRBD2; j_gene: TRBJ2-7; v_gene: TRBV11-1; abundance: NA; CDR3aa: CASSRGGDILSPNEQYF; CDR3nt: TGTGCCAGCAGCCGGGGGGGGGACATCCTTTCTCCTAACGAGCAGTACTTC
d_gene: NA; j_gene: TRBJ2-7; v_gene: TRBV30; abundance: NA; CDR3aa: CAWSVRGNEQYF; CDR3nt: TGTGCCTGGAGTGTACGAGGTAACGAGCAGTACTTC
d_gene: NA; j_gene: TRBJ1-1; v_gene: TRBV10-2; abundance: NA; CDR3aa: CASSEFDGGEAFF; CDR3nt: TGCGCCAGCAGTGAGTTTGATGGAGGTGAAGCTTTCTTT
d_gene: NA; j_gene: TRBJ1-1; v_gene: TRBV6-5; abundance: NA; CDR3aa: CASSYSLEGHLTEAFF; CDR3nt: TGTGCCAGCAGTTACTCGTTGGAGGGCCATTTGACTGAAGCTTTCTTT
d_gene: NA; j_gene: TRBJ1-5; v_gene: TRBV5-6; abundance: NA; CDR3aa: CASSLLQNQPQHF; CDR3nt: TGTGCCAGCAGCTTGTTGCAGAATCAGCCCCAGCATTTT
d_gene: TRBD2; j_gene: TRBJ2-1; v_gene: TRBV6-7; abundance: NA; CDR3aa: CASSSEGLACSYNEQFF; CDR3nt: TGTGCCAGCAGTTCCGAGGGACTAGCATGCTCCTACAATGAGCAGTTCTTC
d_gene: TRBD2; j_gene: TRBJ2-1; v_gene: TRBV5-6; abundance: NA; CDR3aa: CASSLSGRTSGYNEQFF; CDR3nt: TGTGCCAGCAGCTTGTCCGGGCGGACTAGCGGATACAATGAGCAGTTCTTC
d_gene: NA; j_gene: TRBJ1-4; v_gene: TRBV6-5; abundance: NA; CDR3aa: CATARAGGEKLFF; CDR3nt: TGTGCCACCGCCCGGGCCGGAGGTGAAAAACTGTTTTTT
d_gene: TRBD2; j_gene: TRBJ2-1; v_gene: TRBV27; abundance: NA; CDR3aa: CASSLSGSGNEQFF; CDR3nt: TGTGCCAGCAGTTTAAGCGGGAGTGGAAATGAGCAGTTCTTC
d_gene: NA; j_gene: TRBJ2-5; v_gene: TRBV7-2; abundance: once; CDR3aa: CASSLALQETQYF; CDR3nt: TGTGCCAGCAGCTTAGCCCTTCAAGAGACCCAGTACTTC
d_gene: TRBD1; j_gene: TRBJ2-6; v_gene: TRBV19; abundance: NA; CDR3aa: CTPGTGLSGANVLTF; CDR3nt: TGTACCCCCGGGACAGGTCTCTCTGGGGCCAACGTCCTGACTTTC
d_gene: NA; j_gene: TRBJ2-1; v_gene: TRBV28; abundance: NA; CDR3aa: CASIPGGPATVLTGFF; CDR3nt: TGTGCCAGCATCCCCGGCGGGCCGGCTACGGTCTTAACGGGGTTCTTC
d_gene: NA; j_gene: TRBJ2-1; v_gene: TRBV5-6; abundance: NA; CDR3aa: CASSLAGLNEQFF; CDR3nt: TGTGCCAGCAGCTTGGCCGGGTTGAATGAGCAGTTCTTC
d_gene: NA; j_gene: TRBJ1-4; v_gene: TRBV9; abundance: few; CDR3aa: CASSLQATGTRGEKLFF; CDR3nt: TGTGCCAGCAGTCTCCAGGCCACCGGGACTAGGGGTGAAAAACTGTTTTTT
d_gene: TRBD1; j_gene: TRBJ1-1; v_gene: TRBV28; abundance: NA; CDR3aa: CASTTTGWIAEAFF; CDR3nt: TGTGCCAGCACCACGACAGGGTGGATAGCTGAAGCTTTCTTT
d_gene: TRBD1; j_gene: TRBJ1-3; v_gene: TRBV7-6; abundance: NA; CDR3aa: CASSQGQASSGNTIYF; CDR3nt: TGTGCCAGCAGCCAAGGACAGGCAAGCTCTGGAAACACCATATATTTT
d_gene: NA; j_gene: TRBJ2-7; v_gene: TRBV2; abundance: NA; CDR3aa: CASRYAGPSSYEQYF; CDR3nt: TGTGCCAGCAGGTACGCGGGGCCTAGCTCCTATGAGCAGTACTTC
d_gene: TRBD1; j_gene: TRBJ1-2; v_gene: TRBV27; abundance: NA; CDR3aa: CASSRTGMGNWYGYTF; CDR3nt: TGTGCCAGCAGTCGGACAGGGATGGGGAACTGGTATGGCTACACCTTC
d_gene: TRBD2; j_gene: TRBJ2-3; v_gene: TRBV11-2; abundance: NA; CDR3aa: CASSRTSGVDHTQYF; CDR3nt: TGTGCCAGCAGCCGGACTAGCGGGGTGGATCATACGCAGTATTTT
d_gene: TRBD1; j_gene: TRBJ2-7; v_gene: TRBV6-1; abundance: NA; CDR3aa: CASKGQSNYEQYF; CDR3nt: TGTGCCAGCAAGGGACAGTCGAACTACGAGCAGTACTTC
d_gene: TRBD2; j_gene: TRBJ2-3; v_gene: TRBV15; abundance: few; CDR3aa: CATSRATSGADTQYF; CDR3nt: TGTGCCACCAGCAGAGCGACTAGCGGGGCTGATACGCAGTATTTT